This passage covers 11 T cell receptor beta chains from one sample sequenced in a study of PD-1 blockade in mismatch repair-deficient tumors. Method: immunoSEQ multiplex PCR; TCRdb's copy keeps in-frame clones and lacks some. Among 15,000 to 20,000 clones listed, roughly 84% were seen once. The sample here was PBMCs, taken before pembrolizumab treatment. All receptors derive from an adult with mismatch repair-deficient cancer.

The rearrangement links TRBV14 to TRBJ2-1, with 7 bases lining up with TRBD2. V gave up 2 bases and J gave up 1 base; unmatched junction bases: 11. From germline, CDR1 is SGHDN and CDR2 FVKESK. This CDR3 contains 18 residues. The CDR3 protein is CASSQLLSGGRSYNEQFF. The CDR3 DNA follows: TGTGCCAGCAGCCAATTGCTCTCGGGCGGGAGATCCTACAATGAGCAGTTCTTC.

The gene calls are TRBV18 and TRBJ1-1, with TRBD1 as a possible D gene (5 bases). Between the trimmed V and J ends, which lost 6 bases and 1 base, there was a span of 18 bases. Germline loops: CDR1 KGHSH, CDR2 LQKENI. The CDR3 runs 16 residues. The CDR3 loop is CASSLRGRGSNTEAFF. The CDR3 DNA follows: TGTGCCAGCTCCCTCCGGGGACGGGGGTCGAACACTGAAGCTTTCTTT.

This clone was counted between two and nine times. The chain links TRBV6-5 to TRBJ2-7; D remains ambiguous. The CDR3 totals 12 residues. From germline, CDR1 is MNHEY and CDR2 SVGAGI. Trimming shortened V by 7 bases and J by 3 bases, and 10 bases separated the two germline ends. DNA of the CDR3: TGTGCCAGCACCGGGCGACACTACGAGCAGTACTTC. Protein product: CASTGRHYEQYF.

CDR3 in amino acids: CASTKTSGSSYEQYF. In DNA form, the CDR3 reads TGTGCCAGCACCAAGACTAGCGGGAGCTCCTACGAGCAGTACTTC. This rearrangement joins TRBV2 to TRBJ2-7; 12 bases line up with TRBD2. The CDR3 sequence is 15 residues long. The junction had 4 bases not matched to a gene; V was cut back by 7 bases and J by 0 bases. Per germline, CDR1 SNHLY and CDR2 FYNNEI.

The CDR3 here is CASSQFLAGGPGELFF. The CDR3 coding sequence is TGCGCCAGCAGCCAATTCCTAGCGGGAGGGCCCGGGGAGCTGTTTTTT. The rearrangement joins TRBV5-1 to TRBJ2-2; 12 bases agree with TRBD2. Germline V lookup: CDR1 SGHRS, CDR2 YFSETQ. The CDR3 covers 16 residues. Trimming removed 4 bases from V and 6 bases from J; junction bases left unmatched: 7.

The CDR3 DNA follows: TGCGCCAGCAGCTTGGGCCTAGACTATGGCTACACCTTC. Its translation is CASSLGLDYGYTF. This rearrangement joins TRBV5-1 to TRBJ1-2; D unresolved. Germline CDR1 SGHRS, CDR2 YFSETQ. Trimming cost V 0 bases and J 3 bases, with 6 bases left between them. This CDR3 is 13 amino acids long.

This chain links TRBV7-2 with TRBJ2-2, with TRBD1 identical over 9 bases. Looked up from germline, CDR1 is SGHTA and CDR2 is FQGNSA. This CDR3 comprises 14 residues. The ends lost 5 bases at V and 8 bases at J; junction bases unmatched: 6. The CDR3, as DNA: TGTGCCAGCAGCCACAGGGGGCCGGCGGGGGAGCTGTTTTTT. This translates into CASSHRGPAGELFF. The variable domain in full, completed from reference TRBV7-2 and TRBJ2-2, reads GAGVSQSPSNKVTEKGKDVELRCDPISGHTALYWYRQSLGQGLEFLIYFQGNSAPDKSGLPSDRFSAERTGGSVSTLTIQRTQQEDSAVYLCASSHRGPAGELFFGEGSRLTVL.

This clone has just one count. The chain is built from TRBV19 and TRBJ2-2; 10 bases fit TRBD2. This CDR3 spans 14 amino acids. Germline assignment: CDR1 LNHDA and CDR2 SQIVND (reference sequence). The V and J ends lost 6 bases and 7 bases, in that order; junction bases with no gene match: 5. CDR3 residues: CASRGTSDSGELFF. The CDR3 region has the DNA TGTGCCAGTAGGGGGACTAGCGACAGCGGGGAGCTGTTTTTT.

The V gene is TRBV7-6, the J gene TRBJ2-1; 10 bases line up with TRBD1. With 4 bases clipped from V and 9 bases from J, the junction kept 3 bases outside the gene matches. Germline loops: CDR1 SGHVS, CDR2 FNYEAQ. This CDR3 spans 13 amino acids. The CDR3 DNA follows: TGTGCCAGCAGCTCGGACAGGGGGGGTGAGCAGTTCTTC. Amino acid sequence: CASSSDRGGEQFF.

The chain couples TRBV9 to TRBJ2-5; 7 bases line up with TRBD1. This CDR3 spans 15 amino acids. Looked up from germline, CDR1 is SGDLS and CDR2 is YYNGEE. J gave up 2 bases and V 2 bases, and 6 bases lay outside the gene matches. The CDR3 bases are TGTGCCAGCAGCGTGACGACAGGGCCACAAGAGACCCAGTACTTC. Amino acid sequence: CASSVTTGPQETQYF. Complete variable domain (other parts from reference TRBV9 and TRBJ2-5): DSGVTQTPKHLITATGQRVTLRCSPRSGDLSVYWYQQSLDQGLQFLIQYYNGEERAKGNILERFSAQQFPDLHSELNLSSLELGDSALYFCASSVTTGPQETQYFGPGTRLLVL.

The chain employs TRBV25-1 and TRBJ1-2, with no clear D. V lost 1 base, J lost 3 bases, and 12 bases lay in between. CDR1 is MGHDK and CDR2 is SYGVNS in the germline V gene. The CDR3 is 15 residues long. The CDR3: CASSESAGSDYGYTF. CDR3 DNA sequence: TGTGCCAGCAGTGAATCGGCCGGTTCTGACTATGGCTACACCTTC.